This T cell receptor beta chain comes out of a study of T-cell reconstitution after alpha-beta-depleted transplantation in children. This sample's TCRbeta library carried unique molecular identifier barcodes. TCRdb recomputed calls from the PCR reads with MiXCR, one row per CDR3 protein. The repertoire holds fewer than 40,000 distinct CDR3 sequences, with about 6.7% as singletons. Study results and limitations: It was surviving recipient T cells and thymic progenitors that gave some patients high TCRbeta diversity at day 60. It was newly produced T cells that mostly accounted for T-cell counts and diversity one year after transplant. Approximately two months post-transplant, alpha-beta T cells reportedly originated from several hundred expanded graft clones.

There are many counts of this clonotype. Its target is not known. The CDR3 length is 13 residues. Germline lookup yields CDR1 SGHRS and CDR2 YFSETQ. Deletions cut 1 base from V and 5 bases from J, with 10 bases between. Sequences were derived from peripheral blood, sampled 60 days after TCRalphabeta/CD19-depleted stem cell transplant. The sequence derives from a child younger than two who had a stem cell transplant for acute myeloid leukemia, so the T cells may come from the graft donor. This chain uses TRBV5-1 with TRBJ2-7; D possibly corresponds to TRBD1 (6 bases). In DNA form, the CDR3 reads TGCGCCAGCAGCTTGACAGGGAGCCACGAGCAGTACTTC. It codes for CASSLTGSHEQYF.